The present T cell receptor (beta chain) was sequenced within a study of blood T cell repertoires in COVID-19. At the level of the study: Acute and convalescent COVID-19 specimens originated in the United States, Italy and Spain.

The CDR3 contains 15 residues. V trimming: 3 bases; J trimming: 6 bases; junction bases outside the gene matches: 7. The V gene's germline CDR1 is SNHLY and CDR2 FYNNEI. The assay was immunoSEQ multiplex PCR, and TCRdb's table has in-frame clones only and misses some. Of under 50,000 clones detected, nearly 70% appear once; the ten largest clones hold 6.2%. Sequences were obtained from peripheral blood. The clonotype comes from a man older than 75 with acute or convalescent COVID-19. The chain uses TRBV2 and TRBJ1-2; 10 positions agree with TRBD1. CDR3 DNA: TGTGCCAGCAGTGAGAGACAGGGGGCGTCCGATGGCTACACCTTC. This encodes CASSERQGASDGYTF.